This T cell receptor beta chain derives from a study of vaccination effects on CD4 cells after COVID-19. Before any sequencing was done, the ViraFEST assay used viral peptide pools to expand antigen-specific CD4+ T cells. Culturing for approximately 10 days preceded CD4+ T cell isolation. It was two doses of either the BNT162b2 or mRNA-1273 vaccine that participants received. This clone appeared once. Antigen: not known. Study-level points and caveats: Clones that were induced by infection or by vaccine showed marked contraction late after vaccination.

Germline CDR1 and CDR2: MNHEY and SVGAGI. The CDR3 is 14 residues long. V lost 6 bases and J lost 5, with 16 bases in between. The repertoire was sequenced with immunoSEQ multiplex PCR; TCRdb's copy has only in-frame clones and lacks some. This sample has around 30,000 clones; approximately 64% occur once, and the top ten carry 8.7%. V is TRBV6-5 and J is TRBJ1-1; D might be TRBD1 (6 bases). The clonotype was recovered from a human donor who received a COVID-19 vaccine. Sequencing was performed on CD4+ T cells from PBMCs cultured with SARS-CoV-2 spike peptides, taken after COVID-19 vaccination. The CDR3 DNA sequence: TGTGCCAGCAGGCTACAGGGAGGATGGACTGAAGCTTTCTTT. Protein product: CASRLQGGWTEAFF.